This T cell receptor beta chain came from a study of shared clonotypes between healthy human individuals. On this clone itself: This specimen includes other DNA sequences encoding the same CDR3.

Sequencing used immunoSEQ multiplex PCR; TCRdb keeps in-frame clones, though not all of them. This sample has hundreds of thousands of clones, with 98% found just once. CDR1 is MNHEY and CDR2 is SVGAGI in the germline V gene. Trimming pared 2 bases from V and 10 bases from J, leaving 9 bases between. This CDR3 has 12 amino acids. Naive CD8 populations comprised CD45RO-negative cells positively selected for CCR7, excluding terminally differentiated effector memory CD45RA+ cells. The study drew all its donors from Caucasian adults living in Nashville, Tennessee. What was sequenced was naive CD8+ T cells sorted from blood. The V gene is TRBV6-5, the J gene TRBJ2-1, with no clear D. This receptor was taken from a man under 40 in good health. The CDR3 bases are TGTGCCAGCAGTTACAGTGGCGCGGAGCAGTTCTTC. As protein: CASSYSGAEQFF.